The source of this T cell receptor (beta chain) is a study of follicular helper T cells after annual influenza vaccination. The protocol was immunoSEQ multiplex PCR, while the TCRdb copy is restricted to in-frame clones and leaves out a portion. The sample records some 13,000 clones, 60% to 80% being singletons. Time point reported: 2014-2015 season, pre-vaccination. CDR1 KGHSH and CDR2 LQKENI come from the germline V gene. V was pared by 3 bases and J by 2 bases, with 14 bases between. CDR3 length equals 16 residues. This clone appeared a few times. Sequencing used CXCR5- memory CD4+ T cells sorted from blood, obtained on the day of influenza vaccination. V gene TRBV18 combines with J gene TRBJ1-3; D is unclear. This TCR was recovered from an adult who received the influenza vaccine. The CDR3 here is CASSPDQRAAGNTIYF. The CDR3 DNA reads TGTGCCAGCTCACCGGATCAGCGAGCGGCTGGAAACACCATATATTTT.